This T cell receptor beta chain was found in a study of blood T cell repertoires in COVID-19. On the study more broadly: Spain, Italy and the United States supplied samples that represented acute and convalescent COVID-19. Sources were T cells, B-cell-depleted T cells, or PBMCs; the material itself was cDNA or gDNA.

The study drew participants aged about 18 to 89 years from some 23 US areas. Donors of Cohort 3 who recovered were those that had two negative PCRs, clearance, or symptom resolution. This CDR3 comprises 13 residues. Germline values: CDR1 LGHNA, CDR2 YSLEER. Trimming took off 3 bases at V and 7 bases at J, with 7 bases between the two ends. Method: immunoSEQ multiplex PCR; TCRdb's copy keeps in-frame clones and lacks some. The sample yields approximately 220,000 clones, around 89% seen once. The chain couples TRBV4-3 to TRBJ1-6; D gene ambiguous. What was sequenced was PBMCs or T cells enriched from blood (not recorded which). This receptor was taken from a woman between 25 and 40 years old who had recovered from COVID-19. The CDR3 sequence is CASSHGENSPLHF. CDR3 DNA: TGCGCCAGCAGCCATGGGGAGAATTCACCCCTCCACTTT.